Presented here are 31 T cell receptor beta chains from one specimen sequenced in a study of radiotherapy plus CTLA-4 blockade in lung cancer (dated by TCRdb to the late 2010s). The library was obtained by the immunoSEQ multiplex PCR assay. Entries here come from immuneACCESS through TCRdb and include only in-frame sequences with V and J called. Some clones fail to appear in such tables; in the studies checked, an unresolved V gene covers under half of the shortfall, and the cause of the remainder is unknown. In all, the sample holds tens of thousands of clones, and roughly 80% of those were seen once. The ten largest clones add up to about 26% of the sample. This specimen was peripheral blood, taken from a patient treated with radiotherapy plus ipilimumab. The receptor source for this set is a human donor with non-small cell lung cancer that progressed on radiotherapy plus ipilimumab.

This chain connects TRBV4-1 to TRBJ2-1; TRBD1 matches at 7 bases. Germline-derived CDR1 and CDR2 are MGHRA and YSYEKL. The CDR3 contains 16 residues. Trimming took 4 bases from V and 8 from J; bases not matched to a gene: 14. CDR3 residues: CASSRQGGYAVDEQFF. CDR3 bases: TGCGCCAGCAGCCGACAGGGTGGTTACGCGGTGGATGAGCAGTTCTTC.

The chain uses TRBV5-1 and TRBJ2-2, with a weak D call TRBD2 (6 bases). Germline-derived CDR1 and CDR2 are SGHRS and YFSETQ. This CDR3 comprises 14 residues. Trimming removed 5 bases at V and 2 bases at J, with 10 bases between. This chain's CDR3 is CASRGLPNTGELFF. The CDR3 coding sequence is TGCGCCAGCAGAGGACTACCTAACACCGGGGAGCTGTTTTTT.

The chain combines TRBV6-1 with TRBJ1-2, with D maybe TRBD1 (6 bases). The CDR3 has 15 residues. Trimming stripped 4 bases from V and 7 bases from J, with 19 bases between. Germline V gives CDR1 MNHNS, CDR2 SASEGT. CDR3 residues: CASSAGVTRQVGYTF. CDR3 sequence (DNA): TGTGCCAGCAGTGCCGGGGTCACGAGACAGGTTGGCTACACCTTC.

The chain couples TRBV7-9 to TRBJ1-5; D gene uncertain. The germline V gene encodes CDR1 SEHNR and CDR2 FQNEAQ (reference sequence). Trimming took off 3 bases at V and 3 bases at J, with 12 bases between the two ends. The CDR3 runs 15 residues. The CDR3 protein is CASSFSWELNQPQHF. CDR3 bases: TGTGCCAGCAGCTTCTCCTGGGAACTCAATCAGCCCCAGCATTTT.

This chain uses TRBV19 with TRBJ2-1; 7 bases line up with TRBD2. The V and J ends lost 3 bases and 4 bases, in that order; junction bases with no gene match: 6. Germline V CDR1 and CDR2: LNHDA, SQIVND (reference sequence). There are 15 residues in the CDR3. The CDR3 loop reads CASSMGGSRYNEQFF. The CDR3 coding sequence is TGTGCCAGTAGTATGGGCGGGAGCCGATACAATGAGCAGTTCTTC.

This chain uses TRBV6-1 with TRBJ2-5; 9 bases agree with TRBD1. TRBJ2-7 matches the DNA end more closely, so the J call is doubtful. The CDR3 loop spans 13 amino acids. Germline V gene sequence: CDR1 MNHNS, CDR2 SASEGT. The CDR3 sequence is CATDRGGTYEQYF. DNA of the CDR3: TGTGCCACCGACAGGGGGGGCACCTACGAGCAGTACTTC.

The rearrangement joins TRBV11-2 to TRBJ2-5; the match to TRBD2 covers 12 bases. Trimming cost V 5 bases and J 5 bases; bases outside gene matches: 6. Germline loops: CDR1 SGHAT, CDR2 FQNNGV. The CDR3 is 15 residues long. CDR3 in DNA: TGTGCCAGCAGCAAGACTAGCGGGAGTGGGGAGACCCAGTACTTC. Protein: CASSKTSGSGETQYF.

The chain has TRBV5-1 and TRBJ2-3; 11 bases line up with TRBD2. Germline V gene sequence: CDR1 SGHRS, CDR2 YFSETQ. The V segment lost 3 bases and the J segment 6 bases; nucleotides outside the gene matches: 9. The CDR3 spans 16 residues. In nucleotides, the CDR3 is TGCGCCAGCAGCTCCCTGACTAGCGGGAATGCCGATACGCAGTATTTT. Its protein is CASSSLTSGNADTQYF.

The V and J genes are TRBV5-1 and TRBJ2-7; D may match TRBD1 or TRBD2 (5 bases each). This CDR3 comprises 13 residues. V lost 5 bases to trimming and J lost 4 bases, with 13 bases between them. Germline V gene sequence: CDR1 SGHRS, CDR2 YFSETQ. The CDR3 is CASRSGPGYEQYF. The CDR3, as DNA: TGCGCCAGCAGATCGGGGCCCGGGTACGAGCAGTACTTC.

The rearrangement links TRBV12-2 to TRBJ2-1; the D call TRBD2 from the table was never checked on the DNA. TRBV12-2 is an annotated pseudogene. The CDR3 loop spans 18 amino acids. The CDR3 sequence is CASRLAVSVAGSYNEQFF. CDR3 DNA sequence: TGTGCAAGTCGCTTAGCGGTGTCTGTAGCGGGATCCTACAATGAGCAGTTCTTC.

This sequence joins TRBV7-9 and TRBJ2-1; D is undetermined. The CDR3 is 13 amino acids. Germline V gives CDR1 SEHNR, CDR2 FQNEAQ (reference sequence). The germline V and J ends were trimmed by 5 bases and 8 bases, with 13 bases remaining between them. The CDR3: CASSQTLYDEQFF. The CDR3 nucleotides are TGTGCCAGCAGCCAAACCCTATATGATGAGCAGTTCTTC.

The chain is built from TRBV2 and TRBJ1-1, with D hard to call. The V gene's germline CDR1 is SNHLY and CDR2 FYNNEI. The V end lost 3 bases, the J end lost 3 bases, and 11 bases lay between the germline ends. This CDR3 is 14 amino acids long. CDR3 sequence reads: CASSDGLADTEAFF. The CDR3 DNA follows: TGTGCCAGCAGTGACGGGTTGGCGGACACTGAAGCTTTCTTT.

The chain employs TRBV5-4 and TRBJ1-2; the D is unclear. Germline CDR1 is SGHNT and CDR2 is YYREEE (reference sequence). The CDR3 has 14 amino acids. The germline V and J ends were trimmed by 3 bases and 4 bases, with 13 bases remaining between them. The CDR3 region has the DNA TGTGCCAGCAGCTCTGACATAAACGGCTATGGCTACACCTTC. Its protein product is CASSSDINGYGYTF.

The DNA for the CDR3 is TGTGCCAGCAGCCTCACTACCCGACCGGGGCAGGGAAACTCTGGAAACACCATATATTTT. Protein sequence: CASSLTTRPGQGNSGNTIYF. The gene calls are TRBV4-2 and TRBJ1-3; D might be TRBD1 (5 bases). Trimming removed 4 bases from V and 0 bases from J, with 25 bases in between. This CDR3 spans 20 amino acids. Germline loops: CDR1 LGHNA, CDR2 YNFKEQ.

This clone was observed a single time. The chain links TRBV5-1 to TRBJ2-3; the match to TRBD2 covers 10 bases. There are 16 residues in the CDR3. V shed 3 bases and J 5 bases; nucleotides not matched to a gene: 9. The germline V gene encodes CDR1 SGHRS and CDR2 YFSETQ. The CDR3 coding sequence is TGCGCCAGCAGCTCGGGACTAGCGAGAAAGGTAGATACGCAGTATTTT. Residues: CASSSGLARKVDTQYF.

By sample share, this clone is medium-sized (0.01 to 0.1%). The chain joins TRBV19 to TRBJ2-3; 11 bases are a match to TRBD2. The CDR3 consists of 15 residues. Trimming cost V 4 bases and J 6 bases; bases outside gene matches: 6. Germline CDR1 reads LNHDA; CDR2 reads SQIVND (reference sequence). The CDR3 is CASSTVAGGPDTQYF. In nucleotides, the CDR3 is TGTGCCAGTAGTACCGTAGCGGGAGGGCCTGATACGCAGTATTTT.

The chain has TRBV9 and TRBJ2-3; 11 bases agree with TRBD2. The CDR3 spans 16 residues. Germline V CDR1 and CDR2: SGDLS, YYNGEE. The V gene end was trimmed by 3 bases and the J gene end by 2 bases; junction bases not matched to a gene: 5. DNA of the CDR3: TGTGCCAGCAGCGCCATAGCGGGAGGGATCACAGATACGCAGTATTTT. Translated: CASSAIAGGITDTQYF. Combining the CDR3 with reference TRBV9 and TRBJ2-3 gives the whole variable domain DSGVTQTPKHLITATGQRVTLRCSPRSGDLSVYWYQQSLDQGLQFLIQYYNGEERAKGNILERFSAQQFPDLHSELNLSSLELGDSALYFCASSAIAGGITDTQYFGPGTRLTVL.

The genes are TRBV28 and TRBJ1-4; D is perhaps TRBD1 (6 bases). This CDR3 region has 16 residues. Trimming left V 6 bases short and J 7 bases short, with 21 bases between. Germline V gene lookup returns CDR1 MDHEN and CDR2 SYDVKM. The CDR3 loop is CASSAAGGGVGEKLFF. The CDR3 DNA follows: TGTGCCAGCAGCGCGGCGGGGGGGGGCGTCGGTGAAAAACTGTTTTTT.

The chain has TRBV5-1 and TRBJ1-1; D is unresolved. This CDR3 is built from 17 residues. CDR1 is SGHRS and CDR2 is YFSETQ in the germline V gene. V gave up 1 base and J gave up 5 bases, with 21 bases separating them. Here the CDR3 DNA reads TGCGCCAGCAGCTTGAATTGGCCAGTTCTAGAAAAGACTGAAGCTTTCTTT. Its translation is CASSLNWPVLEKTEAFF.

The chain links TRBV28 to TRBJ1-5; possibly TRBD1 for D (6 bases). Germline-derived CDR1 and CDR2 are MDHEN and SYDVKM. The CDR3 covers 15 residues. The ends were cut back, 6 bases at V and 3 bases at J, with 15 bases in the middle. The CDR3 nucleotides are TGTGCCAGCAGCCTACTACAGGGCCACAATCAGCCCCAGCATTTT. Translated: CASSLLQGHNQPQHF.

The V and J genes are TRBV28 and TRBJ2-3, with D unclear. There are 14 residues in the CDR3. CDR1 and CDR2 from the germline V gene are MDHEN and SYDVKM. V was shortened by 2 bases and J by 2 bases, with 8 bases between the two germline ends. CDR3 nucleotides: TGTGCCAGCAGTTTACGGGCTACCACAGATACGCAGTATTTT. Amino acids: CASSLRATTDTQYF.

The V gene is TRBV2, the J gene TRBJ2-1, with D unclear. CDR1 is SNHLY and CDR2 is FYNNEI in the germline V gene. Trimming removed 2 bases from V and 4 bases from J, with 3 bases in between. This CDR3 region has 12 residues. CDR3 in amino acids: CASSEMYNEQFF. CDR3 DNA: TGTGCCAGCAGTGAAATGTACAATGAGCAGTTCTTC.

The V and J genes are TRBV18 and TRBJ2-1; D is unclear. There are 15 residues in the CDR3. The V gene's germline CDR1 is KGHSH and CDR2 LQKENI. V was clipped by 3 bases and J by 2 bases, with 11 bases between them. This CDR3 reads CASSPPGRTYNEQFF. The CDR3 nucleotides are TGTGCCAGCTCACCTCCGGGCCGTACCTACAATGAGCAGTTCTTC.

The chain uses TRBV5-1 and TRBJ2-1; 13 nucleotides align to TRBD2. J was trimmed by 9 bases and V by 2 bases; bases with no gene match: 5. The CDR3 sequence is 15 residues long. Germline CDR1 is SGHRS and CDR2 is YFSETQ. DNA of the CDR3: TGCGCCAGCAGCTTAGGACTAGCGGGAGCTATTGAGCAGTTCTTC. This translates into CASSLGLAGAIEQFF.

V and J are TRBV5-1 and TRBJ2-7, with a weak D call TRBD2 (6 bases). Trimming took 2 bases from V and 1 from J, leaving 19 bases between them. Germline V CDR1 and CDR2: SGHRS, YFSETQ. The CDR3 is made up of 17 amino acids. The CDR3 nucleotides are TGCGCCAGCAGCTTAGTGGGAAGGTGGGAGGAATCCTACGAGCAGTACTTC. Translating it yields CASSLVGRWEESYEQYF. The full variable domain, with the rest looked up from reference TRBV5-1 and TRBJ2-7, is KAGVTQTPRYLIKTRGQQVTLSCSPISGHRSVSWYQQTPGQGLQFLFEYFSETQRNKGNFPGRFSGRQFSNSRSEMNVSTLELGDSALYLCASSLVGRWEESYEQYFGPGTRLTVT.

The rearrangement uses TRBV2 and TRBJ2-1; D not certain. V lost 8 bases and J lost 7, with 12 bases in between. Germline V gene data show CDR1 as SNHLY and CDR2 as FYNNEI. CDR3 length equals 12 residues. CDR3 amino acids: CASSPFGNEQFF. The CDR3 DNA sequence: TGTGCCAGCTCCCCTTTTGGGAATGAGCAGTTCTTC. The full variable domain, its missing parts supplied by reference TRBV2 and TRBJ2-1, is EPEVTQTPSHQVTQMGQEVILRCVPISNHLYFYWYRQILGQKVEFLVSFYNNEISEKSEIFDDQFSVERPDGSNFTLKIRSTKLEDSAMYFCASSPFGNEQFFGPGTRLTVL.

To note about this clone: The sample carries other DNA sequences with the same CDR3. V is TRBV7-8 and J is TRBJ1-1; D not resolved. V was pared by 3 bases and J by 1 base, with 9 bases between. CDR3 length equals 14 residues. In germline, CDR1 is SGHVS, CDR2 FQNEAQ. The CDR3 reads CASSLVSGNTEAFF. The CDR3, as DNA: TGTGCCAGCAGCTTGGTCTCAGGGAACACTGAAGCTTTCTTT.

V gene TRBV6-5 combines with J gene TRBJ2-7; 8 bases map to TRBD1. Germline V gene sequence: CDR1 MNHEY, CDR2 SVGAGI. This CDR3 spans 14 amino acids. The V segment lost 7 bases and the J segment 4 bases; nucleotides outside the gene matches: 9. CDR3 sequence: CASTGGQGAYEQYF. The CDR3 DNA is TGTGCCAGCACCGGCGGACAGGGAGCATACGAGCAGTACTTC.

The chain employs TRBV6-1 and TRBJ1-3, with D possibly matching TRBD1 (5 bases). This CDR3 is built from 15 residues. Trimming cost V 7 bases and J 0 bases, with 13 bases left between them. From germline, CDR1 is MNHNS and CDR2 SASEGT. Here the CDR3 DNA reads TGTGCCAGCATTAACGACAGAATCTCTGGAAACACCATATATTTT. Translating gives CASINDRISGNTIYF.

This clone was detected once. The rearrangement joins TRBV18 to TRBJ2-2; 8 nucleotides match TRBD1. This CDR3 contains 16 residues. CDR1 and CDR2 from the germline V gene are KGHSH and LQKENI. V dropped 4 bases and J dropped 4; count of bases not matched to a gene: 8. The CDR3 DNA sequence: TGTGCCAGCTCACTAACCGACAGGGGAAGCACCGGGGAGCTGTTTTTT. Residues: CASSLTDRGSTGELFF. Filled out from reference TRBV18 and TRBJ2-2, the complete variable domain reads NAGVMQNPRHLVRRRGQEARLRCSPMKGHSHVYWYRQLPEEGLKFMVYLQKENIIDESGMPKERFSAEFPKEGPSILRIQQVVRGDSAAYFCASSLTDRGSTGELFFGEGSRLTVL.

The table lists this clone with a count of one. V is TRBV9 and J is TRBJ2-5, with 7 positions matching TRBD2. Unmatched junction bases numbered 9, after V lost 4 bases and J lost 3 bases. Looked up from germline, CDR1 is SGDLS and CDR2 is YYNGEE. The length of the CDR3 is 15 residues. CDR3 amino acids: CASSYDLAGEETQYF. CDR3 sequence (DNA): TGTGCCAGCAGCTACGATCTGGCGGGGGAAGAGACCCAGTACTTC.